Listed below are T cell receptor beta chains from one sample, sequenced in a study of shared clonotypes between healthy human individuals. Method: immunoSEQ multiplex PCR; TCRdb's copy keeps in-frame clones and lacks some. This sample has more than 2 million clones, with about 94% found just once. Input material: naive CD8+ T cells sorted from blood. Receptors were obtained from a man between 18 and 29 years old in good health. Each CDR3 is given with its conserved first and last residue. The D gene is left open where the match is weak. Only some rows state a clone size, as once, few, many or a class for expanded clones.

TRBV6-5	TRBJ2-3	16	-	-	TGTGCCAGCAGTTACTCAGGGACAGGCGGGGGAGATACGCAGTATTTT	CASSYSGTGGGDTQYF
TRBV4-2	TRBJ1-2	15	TRBD1	-	TGTGCCAGCAGCCAAGGAGGGGGCGGTGACTATGGCTACACCTTC	CASSQGGGGDYGYTF
TRBV6-1	TRBJ2-7	15	-	once	TGTGCCAGCAGTGAAGAGTGGGTGCTGTCCTACGAGCAGTACTTC	CASSEEWVLSYEQYF
TRBV28	TRBJ1-2	18	-	-	TGTGCCAGCAGTCCATATCCGTACCGGGGGCTTCGGGCCTATGGCTACACCTTC	CASSPYPYRGLRAYGYTF
TRBV2	TRBJ1-3	15	TRBD1	-	TGTGCCAGCAAAAAGGGACAGGGGGCTGGAAACACCATATATTTT	CASKKGQGAGNTIYF
TRBV4-1	TRBJ2-7	17	TRBD1	-	TGCGCCAGCAGCCAAGACCCTTACCAGGGGGCGGTCAACGAGCAGTACTTC	CASSQDPYQGAVNEQYF
TRBV2	TRBJ2-5	12	-	-	TGTGCCAGCGAGGGATTTCAAGAGACCCAGTACTTC	CASEGFQETQYF
TRBV7-9	TRBJ2-5	14	-	-	TGTGCCAGCAGCTTAGTGGGAGGGGGAGAGACCCAGTACTTC	CASSLVGGGETQYF
TRBV5-4	TRBJ2-7	16	TRBD2	-	TGTGCCAGCAGCTTCGGGACTAGCGGGACCTCCTACGAGCAGTACTTC	CASSFGTSGTSYEQYF
TRBV4-1	TRBJ2-7	14	-	-	TGCGCCAGCAGCCAAGAGGCAGCTTCCTACGAGCAGTACTTC	CASSQEAASYEQYF
TRBV27	TRBJ1-6	13	-	-	TGTGCCAGCAGTTTAGGTTTCCGATCACCCCTCCACTTT	CASSLGFRSPLHF
TRBV7-8	TRBJ2-4	16	TRBD2	-	TGTGCCAGCAGCTTAGGGACTAGCGGATTCAAAAACATTCAGTACTTC	CASSLGTSGFKNIQYF
TRBV5-8	TRBJ1-1	14	-	-	TGTGCCAGCAGCTCACGCAGGGTTCGTCCTGAAGCTTTCTTT	CASSSRRVRPEAFF
TRBV9	TRBJ2-1	13	-	-	TGTGCCAGCAGCAGTGGACAGTTAAATGAGCAGTTCTTC	CASSSGQLNEQFF
TRBV4-2	TRBJ1-3	14	-	-	TGTGCCAGCAGCCAAGTGTCCGATCGGGACACCATATATTTT	CASSQVSDRDTIYF
TRBV7-9	TRBJ2-7	14	-	-	TGTGCCAGCAGCTCGGACACAGTCTCCTACGAGCAGTACTTC	CASSSDTVSYEQYF
TRBV27	TRBJ2-1	15	-	-	TGTGCCAGCAGTTTACAGGGGAGTCCCTACAATGAGCAGTTCTTC	CASSLQGSPYNEQFF
TRBV4-1	TRBJ2-7	14	TRBD1	-	TGCGCCAGCAGCCAGGGGACAGGGAACGCCGAGCAGTACTTC	CASSQGTGNAEQYF
TRBV19	TRBJ2-7	13	-	-	TGTGCCAGTAGTATAGCGGAGGACTACGAGCAGTACTTC	CASSIAEDYEQYF
TRBV7-8	TRBJ2-7	15	TRBD2	-	TGTGCCAGCACCCCTGCGCGGGAGAGGTCCTACGAGCAGTACTTC	CASTPARERSYEQYF
TRBV30	TRBJ2-7	15	-	-	TGTGCCTGGAGTGGCGCAAAACCCAGCTCCTACGAGCAGTACTTC	CAWSGAKPSSYEQYF
TRBV28	TRBJ1-2	14	TRBD1	-	TGTGCCAGCAGACTCGACAGGGCCGCCTATGGCTACACCTTC	CASRLDRAAYGYTF
TRBV4-1	TRBJ1-1	16	-	-	TGCGCCAGCAGCCAAGATGGGGCAGCGAGGAACACTGAAGCTTTCTTT	CASSQDGAARNTEAFF
TRBV7-2	TRBJ2-1	16	-	-	TGTGCCAGCAGCTTAGTGGGGACAAACCACTACAATGAGCAGTTCTTC	CASSLVGTNHYNEQFF
TRBV28	TRBJ1-1	12	-	-	TGTGCCAGCAGTTTAATAGAGACTGAAGCTTTCTTT	CASSLIETEAFF
TRBV2	TRBJ2-7	13	-	-	TGTGCCAGCAGTGGGGAACCCACCTACGAGCAGTACTTC	CASSGEPTYEQYF
TRBV13	TRBJ2-3	14	TRBD2	-	TGTGCCAGCAGCCTCGGGGGGAGGGTGGATACGCAGTATTTT	CASSLGGRVDTQYF
TRBV4-1	TRBJ2-3	13	-	-	TGCGCCAGCAGCCCCGTGTCTTCTTATACGCAGTATTTT	CASSPVSSYTQYF
TRBV7-9	TRBJ1-5	17	TRBD1	-	TGTGCCAGCAGTGGGGGACAGGGGACGTCGCCCAATCAGCCCCAGCATTTT	CASSGGQGTSPNQPQHF
TRBV4-1	TRBJ2-7	13	-	-	TGCGCCAGCAGCCAAGTCAACGCCTACGAGCAGTACTTC	CASSQVNAYEQYF
TRBV30	TRBJ2-7	14	-	-	TGTGCCTGGAGTGTAGGGACGGGATCCTACGAGCAGTACTTC	CAWSVGTGSYEQYF
TRBV4-3	TRBJ2-7	16	-	-	TGCGCCAGCAGCCAAGAGAGCAGGGCGGAAGGCTACGAGCAGTACTTC	CASSQESRAEGYEQYF
TRBV30	TRBJ1-2	14	-	-	TGTGCCTGGAGTGTTATAGGGGGATTTGGTGGCTACACCTTC	CAWSVIGGFGGYTF
TRBV9	TRBJ2-5	16	TRBD1	-	TGTGCCAGCAGCGTAGATACAGGGGGCTACGGCGAGACCCAGTACTTC	CASSVDTGGYGETQYF
TRBV5-5	TRBJ2-7	14	TRBD2	-	TGTGCCAGCAGCTTGGATAGCGGGAGCTACGAGCAGTACTTC	CASSLDSGSYEQYF
TRBV19	TRBJ2-1	16	TRBD2	-	TGTGCCAGTAGTATAGCGTCGACTAGCGGGAACAATGAGCAGTTCTTC	CASSIASTSGNNEQFF
TRBV19	TRBJ2-7	15	-	-	TGTGCCAGTAGTCCCAGCGGGCGGGAAGACTACGAGCAGTACTTC	CASSPSGREDYEQYF
TRBV6-5	TRBJ1-2	11	-	once	TGTGCCAGTAAGGGAGGGGAGGGCTACACCTTC	CASKGGEGYTF
TRBV6-5	TRBJ2-1	14	-	-	TGTGCCAGCAGTTACTCGGAGGGATGGAATGAGCAGTTCTTC	CASSYSEGWNEQFF
TRBV29-1	TRBJ2-1	14	TRBD1	-	TGCAGCGTTGAAGATGGGCAGGGGGCAAATGAGCAGTTCTTC	CSVEDGQGANEQFF
TRBV5-6	TRBJ2-7	13	-	-	TGTGCCAGCAGCCCAACAGGGACATACGAGCAGTACTTC	CASSPTGTYEQYF
TRBV6-5	TRBJ1-2	13	-	once	TGTGCCAGCAGTTACGAGGCAGGAAACAGCTACACCTTC	CASSYEAGNSYTF
TRBV4-3	TRBJ1-4	14	TRBD1	-	TGCGCCAGCAGCCAAGAACAGGGGGAGGAAAAACTGTTTTTT	CASSQEQGEEKLFF
TRBV2	TRBJ1-1	15	-	-	TGTGCCAGCAGTGAACTAGAGGCTGGATCCACTGAAGCTTTCTTT	CASSELEAGSTEAFF
TRBV7-7	TRBJ2-1	15	-	-	TGTGCTAGCAGCTTAAGGGTTAGCTCCTACAATGAGCAGTTCTTC	CASSLRVSSYNEQFF
TRBV7-9	TRBJ2-4	12	-	-	TGTGCCAGCACCTCAGCCAAAAACATTCAGTACTTC	CASTSAKNIQYF
TRBV5-1	TRBJ2-7	13	-	-	TGCGCCAGCAGCTTAACCGGGACCTACGAGCAGTACTTC	CASSLTGTYEQYF
TRBV5-4	TRBJ1-5	13	-	-	TGTGCCAGCAGCCCAGGACCGAATCAGCCCCAGCATTTT	CASSPGPNQPQHF
TRBV21-1	TRBJ1-1	15	-	-	TGTGCCAGCAATCCGATCGGGACATTGAACACTGAAGCTTTCTTT	CASNPIGTLNTEAFF
TRBV6-6	TRBJ2-7	14	TRBD1	-	TGTGCCAGCAGCGATAGGGACAGGGACTACGAGCAGTACTTC	CASSDRDRDYEQYF
TRBV12-5	TRBJ2-5	17	TRBD2	-	TGTGCTAGTGGTTTGGAAGGGCTAGCGGGTCTCCAAGAGACCCAGTACTTC	CASGLEGLAGLQETQYF
TRBV9	TRBJ2-3	16	-	-	TGTGCCAGCAGCGAAGCGGCGGGAAAGGGGACAGATACGCAGTATTTT	CASSEAAGKGTDTQYF
TRBV4-1	TRBJ2-7	19	TRBD2	-	TGCGCCAGCAGCCAAGAAAGTAGCTTGGGGACTAGCGGAGTTTACGAGCAGTACTTC	CASSQESSLGTSGVYEQYF
TRBV6-1	TRBJ2-2	14	TRBD2	-	TGTGCCAGCATGTTCGGGGGGAGCACCGGGGAGCTGTTTTTT	CASMFGGSTGELFF
TRBV4-1	TRBJ1-1	15	-	-	TGCGCCAGCAGCCAAGATCTTAGGGGGAGCACTGAAGCTTTCTTT	CASSQDLRGSTEAFF